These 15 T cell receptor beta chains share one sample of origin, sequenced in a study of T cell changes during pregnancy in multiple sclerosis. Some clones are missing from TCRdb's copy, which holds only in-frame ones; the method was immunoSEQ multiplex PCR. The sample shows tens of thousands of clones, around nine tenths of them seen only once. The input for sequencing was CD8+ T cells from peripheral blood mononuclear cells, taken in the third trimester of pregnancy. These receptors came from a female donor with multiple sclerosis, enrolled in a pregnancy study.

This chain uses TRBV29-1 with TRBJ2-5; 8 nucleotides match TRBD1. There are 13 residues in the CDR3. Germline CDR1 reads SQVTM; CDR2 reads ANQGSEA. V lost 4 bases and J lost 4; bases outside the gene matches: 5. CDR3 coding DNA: TGCAGCGTTGGCCCCGACAGGGGAGAGACCCAGTACTTC. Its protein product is CSVGPDRGETQYF.

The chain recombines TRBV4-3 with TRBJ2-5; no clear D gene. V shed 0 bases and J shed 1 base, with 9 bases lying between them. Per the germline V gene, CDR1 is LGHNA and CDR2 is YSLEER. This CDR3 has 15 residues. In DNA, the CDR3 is TGCGCCAGCAGCCAAGACAGTACAGTCCAAGAGACCCAGTACTTC. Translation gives CASSQDSTVQETQYF.

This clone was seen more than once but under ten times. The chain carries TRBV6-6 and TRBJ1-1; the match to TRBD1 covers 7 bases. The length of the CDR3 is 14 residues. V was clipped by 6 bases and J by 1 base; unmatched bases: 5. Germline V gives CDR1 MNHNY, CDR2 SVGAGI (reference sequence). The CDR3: CASRPGQQNTEAFF. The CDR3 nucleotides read TGTGCCAGCAGACCGGGACAGCAGAACACTGAAGCTTTCTTT.

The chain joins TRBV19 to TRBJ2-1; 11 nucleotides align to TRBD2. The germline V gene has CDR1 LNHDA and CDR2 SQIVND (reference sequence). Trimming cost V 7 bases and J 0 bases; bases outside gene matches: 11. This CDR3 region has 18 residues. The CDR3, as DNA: TGTGCCAGTAAGGGAGGACTAGCGGGTGGAAGCTCCTACAATGAGCAGTTCTTC. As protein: CASKGGLAGGSSYNEQFF.

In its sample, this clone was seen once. CDR3: CASSEGRSGANYGYTF. DNA for the CDR3: TGCGCCAGCAGTGAGGGGAGGTCGGGAGCTAACTATGGCTACACCTTC. This sequence joins TRBV10-1 and TRBJ1-2; D remains unclear. This CDR3 is built from 16 residues. Trimming shortened V by 2 bases and J by 0 bases, and 13 bases separated the two germline ends. Germline V gives CDR1 WNHNN, CDR2 SYGVQD (reference sequence).

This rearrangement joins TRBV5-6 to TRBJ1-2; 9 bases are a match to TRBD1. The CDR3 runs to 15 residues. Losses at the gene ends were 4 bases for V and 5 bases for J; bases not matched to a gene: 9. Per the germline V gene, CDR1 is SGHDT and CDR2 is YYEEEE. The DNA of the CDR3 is TGTGCCAGCAGCCCGACAGGGGGTAGTGGGTATGGCTACACCTTC. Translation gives CASSPTGGSGYGYTF. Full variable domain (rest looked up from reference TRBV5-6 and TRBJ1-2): DAGVTQSPTHLIKTRGQQVTLRCSPKSGHDTVSWYQQALGQGPQFIFQYYEEEERQRGNFPDRFSGHQFPNYSSELNVNALLLGDSALYLCASSPTGGSGYGYTFGSGTRLTVV.

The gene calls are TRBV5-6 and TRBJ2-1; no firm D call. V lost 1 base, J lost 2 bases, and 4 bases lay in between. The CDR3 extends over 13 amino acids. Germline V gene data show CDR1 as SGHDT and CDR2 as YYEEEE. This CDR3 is CASSLLAYNEQFF. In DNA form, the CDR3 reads TGTGCCAGCAGCTTGCTTGCCTACAATGAGCAGTTCTTC.

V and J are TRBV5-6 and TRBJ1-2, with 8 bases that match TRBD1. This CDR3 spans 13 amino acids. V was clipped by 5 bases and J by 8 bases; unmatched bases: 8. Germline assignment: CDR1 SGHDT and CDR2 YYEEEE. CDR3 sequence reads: CASRRRQGLGYTF. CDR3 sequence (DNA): TGTGCCAGCAGACGCCGACAGGGGTTAGGCTACACCTTC.

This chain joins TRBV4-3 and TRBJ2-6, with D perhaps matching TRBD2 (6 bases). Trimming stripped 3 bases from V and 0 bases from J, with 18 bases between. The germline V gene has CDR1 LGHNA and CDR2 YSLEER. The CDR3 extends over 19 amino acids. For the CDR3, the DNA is TGCGCCAGCAGCCAGCATAAAACCGGGAGCAGCTCTGGGGCCAACGTCCTGACTTTC. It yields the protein CASSQHKTGSSSGANVLTF.

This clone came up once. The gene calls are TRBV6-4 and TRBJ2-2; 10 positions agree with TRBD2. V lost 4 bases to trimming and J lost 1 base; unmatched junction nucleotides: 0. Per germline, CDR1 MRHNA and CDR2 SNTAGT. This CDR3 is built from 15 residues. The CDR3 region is CASSGTSGNTGELFF. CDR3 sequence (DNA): TGTGCCAGCAGTGGGACTAGCGGGAACACCGGGGAGCTGTTTTTT.

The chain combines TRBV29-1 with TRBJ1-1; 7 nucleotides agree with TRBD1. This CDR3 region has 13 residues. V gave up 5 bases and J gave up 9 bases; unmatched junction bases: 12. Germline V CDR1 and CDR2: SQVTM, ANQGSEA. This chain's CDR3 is CSVLEDRTLKAFF. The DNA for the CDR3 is TGCAGCGTTCTAGAGGACAGGACCTTAAAAGCTTTCTTT.

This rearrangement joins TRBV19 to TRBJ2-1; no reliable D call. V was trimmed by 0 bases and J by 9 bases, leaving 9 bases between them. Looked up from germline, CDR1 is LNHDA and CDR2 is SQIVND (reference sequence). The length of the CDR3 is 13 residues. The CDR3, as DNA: TGTGCCAGTAGTATAGATGTGGGCTTTGAGCAGTTCTTC. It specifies CASSIDVGFEQFF. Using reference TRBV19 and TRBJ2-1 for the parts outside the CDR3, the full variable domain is DGGITQSPKYLFRKEGQNVTLSCEQNLNHDAMYWYRQDPGQGLRLIYYSQIVNDFQKGDIAEGYSVSREKKESFPLTVTSAQKNPTAFYLCASSIDVGFEQFFGPGTRLTVL.

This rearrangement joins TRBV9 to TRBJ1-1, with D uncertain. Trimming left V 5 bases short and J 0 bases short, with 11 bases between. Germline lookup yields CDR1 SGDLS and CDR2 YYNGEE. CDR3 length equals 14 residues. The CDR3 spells CASSGRTVNTEAFF. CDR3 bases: TGTGCCAGCAGTGGTCGTACGGTGAACACTGAAGCTTTCTTT. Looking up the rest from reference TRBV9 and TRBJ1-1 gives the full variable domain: DSGVTQTPKHLITATGQRVTLRCSPRSGDLSVYWYQQSLDQGLQFLIQYYNGEERAKGNILERFSAQQFPDLHSELNLSSLELGDSALYFCASSGRTVNTEAFFGQGTRLTVV.

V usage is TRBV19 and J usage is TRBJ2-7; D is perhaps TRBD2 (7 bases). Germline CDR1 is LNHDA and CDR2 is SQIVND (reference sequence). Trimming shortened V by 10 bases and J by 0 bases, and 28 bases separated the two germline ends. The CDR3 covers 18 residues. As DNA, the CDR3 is TGTGCCACTCTATTTTTGGGGGCGATGAAGCGGGACTCCTACGAGCAGTACTTC. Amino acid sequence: CATLFLGAMKRDSYEQYF.

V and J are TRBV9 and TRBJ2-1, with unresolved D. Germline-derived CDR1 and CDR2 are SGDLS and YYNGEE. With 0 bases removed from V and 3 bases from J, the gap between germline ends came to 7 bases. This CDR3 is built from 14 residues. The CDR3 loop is CASSVESFYNEQFF. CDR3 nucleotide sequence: TGTGCCAGCAGCGTAGAAAGCTTCTACAATGAGCAGTTCTTC.